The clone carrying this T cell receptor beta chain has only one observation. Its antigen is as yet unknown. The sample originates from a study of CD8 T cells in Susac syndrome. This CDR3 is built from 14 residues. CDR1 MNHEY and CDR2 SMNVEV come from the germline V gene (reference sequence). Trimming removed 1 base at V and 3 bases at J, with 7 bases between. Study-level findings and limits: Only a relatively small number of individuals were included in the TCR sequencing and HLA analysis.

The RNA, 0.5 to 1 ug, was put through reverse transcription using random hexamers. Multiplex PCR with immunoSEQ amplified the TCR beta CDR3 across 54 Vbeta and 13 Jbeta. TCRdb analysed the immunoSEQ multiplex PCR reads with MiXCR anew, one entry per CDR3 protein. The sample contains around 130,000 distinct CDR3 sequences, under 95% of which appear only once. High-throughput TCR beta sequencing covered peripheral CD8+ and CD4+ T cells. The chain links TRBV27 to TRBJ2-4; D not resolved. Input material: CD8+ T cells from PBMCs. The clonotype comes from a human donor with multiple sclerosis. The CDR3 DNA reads TGTGCCAGCAGTTTATGGGCGGACAAAAACATTCAGTACTTC. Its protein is CASSLWADKNIQYF.